A selection of T cell receptor beta chains follows, all from one sample in a study of blood T cell repertoires in COVID-19. The method was immunoSEQ multiplex PCR; TCRdb's version includes in-frame clones alone and lacks a portion of them. The data show about 190,000 clones, about 89% seen once. The sequencing input was peripheral blood. These receptor sequences come from a man aged 35 to 55 with acute or convalescent COVID-19. Each CDR3 is given with its conserved first and last residue. A D gene is named only where the DNA matches it firmly. Clone size is stated in some rows and not others, as once, few, many or a class when expanded.

. . TRBJ1-6 TRBV11-2 TGTGCCAGCAGCTTAGTGACGACGAGGAACTATAATTCACCCCTCCACTTT CASSLVTTRNYNSPLHF
. TRBD1 TRBJ2-3 TRBV5-1 TGCGCCAGCAGCTCGGACAGGTCCACAGATACGCAGTATTTT CASSSDRSTDTQYF
. . TRBJ1-4 TRBV7-2 TGTGCCAGCAGCTGGGTCGTGGGTGGGACTTTGGGTGAAAAACTGTTTTTT CASSWVVGGTLGEKLFF
. . TRBJ2-3 TRBV5-1 TGCGCCAGCAGCTTGTACAGTATCACAGATACGCAGTATTTT CASSLYSITDTQYF
once TRBD1 TRBJ1-6 TRBV20-1 TGCAGTGCTTACAGGGGCACACCCCTCCACTTT CSAYRGTPLHF
. TRBD2 TRBJ2-2 TRBV5-1 TGCGCCAGCAGCCTCAACTTTGCGGGGGACTACACCGGGGAGCTGTTTTTT CASSLNFAGDYTGELFF
. . TRBJ1-4 TRBV2 TGTGCCAGCACTCCACAGACAGTTAATGAAAAACTGTTTTTT CASTPQTVNEKLFF
. . TRBJ2-5 TRBV5-6 TGTGCCAGCAGCTCCCAAGAGATCCAGTACTTC CASSSQEIQYF
once TRBD2 TRBJ2-1 TRBV4-2 TGTGCCAGCAGCCAAGAGACGGCTAGCGGGGGGGCCGATGAGCAGTTCTTC CASSQETASGGADEQFF
. . TRBJ1-2 TRBV6-5 TGTGCCAGCAGTTACTCATCCAGGGGCTACTATGGCTACACCTTC CASSYSSRGYYGYTF
. TRBD2 TRBJ2-3 TRBV9 TGTGCCAGCAGCGCCCTAGCGGGGGGGCTGACAGATACGCAGTATTTT CASSALAGGLTDTQYF
. . TRBJ1-3 TRBV10-3 TGTGCCATCAGTGAGTCGAGGCCCTTCTCTGGAAACACCATATATTTT CAISESRPFSGNTIYF
once TRBD2 TRBJ2-5 TRBV7-2 TGTGCCAGCAGCTTAGTTACTAGCGGGGGGAACCAAGAGACCCAGTACTTC CASSLVTSGGNQETQYF
. . TRBJ2-2 TRBV15 TGTGCCACCAGCAGGTCGACTCCTGAGAACACCGGGGAGCTGTTTTTT CATSRSTPENTGELFF
. . TRBJ1-2 TRBV6-1 TGTGCCAGCAGTGAGGTCATCCGGAACTATGGCTACACCTTC CASSEVIRNYGYTF
. . TRBJ1-5 TRBV28 TGTGCCAGCACCGTAGGGAACAGGGTAGGTCAGCCCCAGCATTTT CASTVGNRVGQPQHF
. . TRBJ1-2 TRBV7-8 TGTGCCAGCAGCTTCGGGGGGCGCTCCTATGGCTACACCTTC CASSFGGRSYGYTF
. TRBD1 TRBJ1-3 TRBV7-6 TGTGCCAGCAGCTCGGGACAGGGTCAGTTAGGAAACACCATATATTTT CASSSGQGQLGNTIYF
. . TRBJ2-1 TRBV11-2 TGTGCCAGCAGCGTGGGACACTTCAATGAGCAGTTCTTC CASSVGHFNEQFF
. TRBD1 TRBJ1-2 TRBV9 TGTGCCAGCAGCGAGGCGGACAGGGGGCGAGCGGGAGATGGCTACACCTTC CASSEADRGRAGDGYTF
. TRBD1 TRBJ1-2 TRBV2 TGTGCCAGCCGCACAGGGGGCGCGGATGGCTACACCTTC CASRTGGADGYTF
. . TRBJ2-5 TRBV11-2 TGTGCCAGCAGCTTAGGTGGCTCGCACCAAGAGACCCAGTACTTC CASSLGGSHQETQYF
. . TRBJ1-2 TRBV20-1 TGCAGTGCTCCGCAGGACTATGGCTACACCTTC CSAPQDYGYTF
. . TRBJ1-2 TRBV28 TGTGCCAGCAGTGGCACAGGGTTTTGGGATGGCTACACCTTC CASSGTGFWDGYTF
. TRBD2 TRBJ2-1 TRBV5-4 TGTGCCAGCAGCTTGCTGGGGGGGGGTGTTGGGGAGCAGTTCTTC CASSLLGGGVGEQFF
. . TRBJ2-3 TRBV7-3 TGTGCCAGCAGCCCCCGCGGGGCTAGCACAGATACGCAGTATTTT CASSPRGASTDTQYF
. . TRBJ1-1 TRBV7-2 TGTGCCAGCAGCTTAACAGGGATGAACACTGAAGCTTTCTTT CASSLTGMNTEAFF
. TRBD2 TRBJ2-7 TRBV9 TGTGCCAGCAGCGTAGCGGGGGGGCCCCCCTACGAGCAGTACTTC CASSVAGGPPYEQYF
. TRBD1 TRBJ2-7 TRBV18 TGTGCCAGCTCACTCATCGGACAGGGCAGATACGAGCAGTACTTC CASSLIGQGRYEQYF
. TRBD2 TRBJ2-2 TRBV9 TGTGCCAGCAGCGTTAGCGGGGGCGCCGACACCGGGGAGCTGTTTTTT CASSVSGGADTGELFF